One sample yielded the 2 T cell receptor beta chains listed below, sequenced in a study of identical twins. Each CDR3 protein gets one entry after TCRdb re-called the 5' RACE reads with MiXCR. The data show some 790,000 distinct CDR3 sequences, roughly 20% seen once. Another study also made use of these data, one on T cells expressing NK-cell markers.

Sequences were obtained from PBMCs. These receptors all come from a woman aged 18-29 years in good health.

The chain employs TRBV5-1 and TRBJ1-1; unclear D gene. The CDR3 is made up of 14 amino acids. V was pared by 0 bases and J by 0 bases, with 6 bases between. Per the germline V gene, CDR1 is SGHRS and CDR2 is YFSETQ. The CDR3 coding sequence is TGCGCCAGCAGCTTGGCCCCTGTGAACACTGAAGCTTTCTTT. Amino acids: CASSLAPVNTEAFF.

At least ten counts were recorded for this clonotype. The chain links TRBV5-1 to TRBJ2-1; a weak D match, TRBD1 (6 bases). V lost 2 bases to trimming and J lost 10 bases, with 10 bases between them. The germline gives CDR1 SGHRS, CDR2 YFSETQ. The length of the CDR3 is 12 residues. CDR3 sequence: CASSLLGQEQFF. The CDR3 DNA follows: TGCGCCAGCAGCTTACTTGGACAGGAGCAGTTCTTC. The complete variable domain, with remaining parts taken from reference TRBV5-1 and TRBJ2-1, reads KAGVTQTPRYLIKTRGQQVTLSCSPISGHRSVSWYQQTPGQGLQFLFEYFSETQRNKGNFPGRFSGRQFSNSRSEMNVSTLELGDSALYLCASSLLGQEQFFGPGTRLTVL.